In its sample, the clone carrying this T cell receptor beta chain was seen a few times. Its antigen is still unknown. Germline V lookup: CDR1 MNHNY, CDR2 SVGAGI (reference sequence). V lost 6 bases and J lost 4; bases outside the gene matches: 8. The CDR3 totals 16 residues. With 60 Vbeta and 13 Jbeta primers, the PCR was carried out. TCRdb keeps only in-frame clones here, not all; method: immunoSEQ multiplex PCR. The data contain tens of thousands of clones, around three fifths of them singletons. The sample belongs to a study of cytomegalovirus exposure and HLA in healthy donors. Study-wide results and limits: With further analysis later on, most CMV-associated TCR beta chains appeared HLA-restricted. Cytomegalovirus status was reportedly diagnosed by the classifier with high specificity and sensitivity. An analysis done earlier found most TCR beta V segments productive about 87% or about 30% of the time. V- and J-gene trimming in TCR beta was tied to a missense DCLRE1C variant by an analysis performed later.

The chain has TRBV6-6 and TRBJ2-3; TRBD2 matches at 12 bases. The specimen sequenced was PBMCs. This TCR derives from a boy aged 10-17 years in good health and CMV-seropositive. The CDR3 sequence: CASSPLAGGQSDTQYF. CDR3 nucleotides: TGTGCCAGCAGCCCCCTAGCGGGGGGGCAATCAGATACGCAGTATTTT.